This T cell receptor beta chain was captured by sequencing in a study of beta chain features in type 1 diabetes (dated by TCRdb to 2017 to 2018). Concerning the study at large: No differences in mean age, gender distribution, total cell number or subset yield were found between patients and healthy donors. Whereas all 30 or so donors provided naive and central memory subsets, regulatory and stem cell-like memory subsets were isolated from just 8 patients and roughly 8 healthy donors. The study compared the TCRB repertoires of sorted circulating CD4+ T cell subsets in recently diagnosed type 1 diabetes patients with those in matched healthy donors. A total of approximately 100 million sorted cells were examined across all samples, and the number of cells per subset was strongly correlated with RNA yield. Results the study describes overall, beyond this receptor: Type 1 diabetes patients showed a moderate but significant shortening of TCRB CDR3 length in all four CD4+ subsets. PCR might favor shorter templates, but patient and control samples were amplified and corrected together, so any skew would affect both groups equally. Because cDNA rather than genomic DNA was sequenced, highly expressing activated cells could have been over-represented, although no difference in activation and CD3 levels was found between groups. Because the HLA sub-analyses included only small numbers of individuals, any influence of HLA type on TCRB rearrangement was left unresolved. Naive, central memory and regulatory TCRB repertoires appeared to be more alike among patients than among healthy donors. Patients with type 1 diabetes made fewer insertions and deleted more nucleotides at VDJ recombination sites, implying thymic rearrangement abnormalities.

V trim: 7 bases; J trim: 7 bases; unmatched bases: 12. The CDR3 holds 15 amino acids from the cysteine to the phenylalanine. CDR3 DNA only is kept here, 45 bases in frame from base 1. The germline V gene provides CDR1 ENHRY and CDR2 SYGVKD. This clone was detected only a few times. Which antigen it targets is not known. It has no much larger one-base neighbor in the sample; base qualities were not kept. All of the isolated RNA was reverse transcribed with the High Capacity cDNA Reverse Transcription Kit, so expressed TCRB transcripts were sequenced. Deep immunoSEQ sequencing was performed on naive, central memory and regulatory T cell samples, with an average of approximately 3.9 million total reads per sample. After sorted cells were lysed in RLT buffer, RNA was extracted with DNase-treated RNeasy Micro or Mini kits, with the choice depending on cell number. Each cell subset was processed on its own to prevent cross-contamination, while patient and healthy donor samples were processed together. TCRB sequences were amplified from cDNA with the immunoSEQ multiplex PCR, producing 87-bp fragments spanning the CDR3 region. Sequencing of the amplicons was performed on the Illumina HiSeq platform. On the study's bioinformatics: Synthetic template baselines were used to correct PCR bias computationally, reads within Hamming distance 2 were collapsed together, and singletons that could not be merged were discarded. By aligning reads against IMGT, V, D and J genes, CDR3 length, and insertions or deletions at six rearrangement sites were assigned. Within each subset, clonotype counts were normalized to the number of sorted cells before true diversity and Gini coefficients were calculated with the tcR R package. Repertoire sharing was quantified using the overlap coefficient calculated on TCRB nucleotide sequences. The immuneACCESS repertoire file appears here via TCRdb, limited to in-frame rearrangements. These files lack a portion of the clones; in checked studies, under half of the deficit traces to unresolved V genes, and the cause of the others is not known. V, J and clone size are those of that table, while D and trimming were read from the DNA. The sample table records roughly 150,000 clones; approximately 9.1% of these occur just once. Jointly, the top ten make up around 0.7% of the sample.

Each donor gave one peripheral blood draw, averaging roughly 100 mL, which was collected into heparinised tubes. A BD FACSAria II was used to sort naive, central memory, regulatory and stem cell-like memory CD4+ T cells with a panel that included CD45RO, CCR7, CD25, CD127, CD95 and CD27. Every sorted population had a purity above 98%. Right away, PBMCs were isolated by Lymphoprep density gradient centrifugation and were stained directly, with no culture step. So that batch effects would be minimized, each experiment stained and sorted samples in pairs, pairing one healthy donor with one patient. The sample taken for sequencing was central memory CD4+ T cells from blood. The sequence links TRBV10-3 to TRBJ2-1; TRBD1 agrees with 8 junctional bases. The clonotype was recovered from a woman aged 25-40 years with type 1 diabetes. DNA sequence: TGTGCCATCACTAAGGACAGGGAGAGCCTTAATGAGCAGTTCTTC. Its protein is CAITKDRESLNEQFF.